This T cell receptor (beta chain) derives from a study of T cells after yellow fever vaccination. Via MiXCR, TCRdb re-called the 5' RACE reads, giving one row per CDR3 protein. The sample yields around 310,000 distinct CDR3 sequences, around 4.5% seen once. The CDR3 covers 13 residues. Germline V lookup: CDR1 KGHDR, CDR2 SFDVKD. V lost 4 bases, J lost 8 bases, and 13 bases lay in between. J is TRBJ1-2 and V is TRBV24-1; the D is unclear. This specimen consisted of PBMCs, obtained 15 days after the yellow fever booster vaccination. The source is a man between 18 and 29 years old who received the YFV17D yellow fever vaccine. CDR3 residues: CATSDGHLTGYTF. The CDR3 region has the DNA TGTGCCACCAGTGACGGCCACCTAACGGGCTACACCTTC.